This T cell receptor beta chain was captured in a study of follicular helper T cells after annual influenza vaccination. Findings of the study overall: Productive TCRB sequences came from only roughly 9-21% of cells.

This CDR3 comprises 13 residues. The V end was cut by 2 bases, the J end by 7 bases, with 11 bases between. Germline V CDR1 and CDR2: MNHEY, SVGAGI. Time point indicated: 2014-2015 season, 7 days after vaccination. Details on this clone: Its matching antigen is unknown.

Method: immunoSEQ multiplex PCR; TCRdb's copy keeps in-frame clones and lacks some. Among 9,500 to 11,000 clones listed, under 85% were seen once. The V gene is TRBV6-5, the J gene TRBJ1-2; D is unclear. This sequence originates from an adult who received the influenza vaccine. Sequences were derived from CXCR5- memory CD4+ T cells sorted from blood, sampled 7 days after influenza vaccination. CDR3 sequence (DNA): TGTGCCAGCAGTTACGGCGCGGCCTCTGGCTACACCTTC. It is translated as CASSYGAASGYTF.